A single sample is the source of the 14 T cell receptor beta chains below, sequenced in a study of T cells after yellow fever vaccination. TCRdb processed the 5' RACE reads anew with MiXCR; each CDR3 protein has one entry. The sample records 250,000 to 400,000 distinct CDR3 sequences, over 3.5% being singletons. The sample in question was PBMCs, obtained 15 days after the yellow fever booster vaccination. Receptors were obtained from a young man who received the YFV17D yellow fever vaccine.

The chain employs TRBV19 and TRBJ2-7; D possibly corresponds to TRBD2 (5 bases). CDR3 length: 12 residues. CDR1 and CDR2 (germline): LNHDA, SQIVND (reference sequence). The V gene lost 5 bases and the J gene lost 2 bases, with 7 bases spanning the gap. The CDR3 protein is CASSPGTYEQYF. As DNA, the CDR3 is TGTGCCAGTAGTCCGGGGACCTACGAGCAGTACTTC. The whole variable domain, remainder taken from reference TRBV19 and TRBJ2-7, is DGGITQSPKYLFRKEGQNVTLSCEQNLNHDAMYWYRQDPGQGLRLIYYSQIVNDFQKGDIAEGYSVSREKKESFPLTVTSAQKNPTAFYLCASSPGTYEQYFGPGTRLTVT.

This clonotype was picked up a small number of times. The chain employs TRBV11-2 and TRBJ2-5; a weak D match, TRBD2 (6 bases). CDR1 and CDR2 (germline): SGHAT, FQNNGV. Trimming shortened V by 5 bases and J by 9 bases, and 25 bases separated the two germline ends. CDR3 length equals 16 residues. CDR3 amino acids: CASSQPSGTAGMAQYF. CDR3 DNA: TGTGCCAGCAGCCAACCATCCGGGACTGCCGGTATGGCCCAGTACTTC.

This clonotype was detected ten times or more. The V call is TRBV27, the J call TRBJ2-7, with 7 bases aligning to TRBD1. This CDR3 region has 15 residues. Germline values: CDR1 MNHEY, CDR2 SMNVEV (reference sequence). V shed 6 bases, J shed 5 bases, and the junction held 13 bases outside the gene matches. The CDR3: CASRSYDRAFHEQYF. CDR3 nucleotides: TGTGCCAGCAGAAGTTACGACAGGGCGTTTCACGAGCAGTACTTC.

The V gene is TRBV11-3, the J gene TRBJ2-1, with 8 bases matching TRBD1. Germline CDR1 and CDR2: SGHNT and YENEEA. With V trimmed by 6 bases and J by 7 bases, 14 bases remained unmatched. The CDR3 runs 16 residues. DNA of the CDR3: TGTGCCAGCAGTCGATATACAGGGGGTATCGGGAATGAGCAGTTCTTC. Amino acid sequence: CASSRYTGGIGNEQFF.

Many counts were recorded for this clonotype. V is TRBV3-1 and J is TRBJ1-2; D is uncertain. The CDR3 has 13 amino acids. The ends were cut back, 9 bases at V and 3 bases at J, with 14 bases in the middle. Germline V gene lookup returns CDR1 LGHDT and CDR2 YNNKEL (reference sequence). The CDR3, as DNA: TGTGCCAGTCAAAAGGGTCTGGACTATGGCTACACCTTC. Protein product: CASQKGLDYGYTF.

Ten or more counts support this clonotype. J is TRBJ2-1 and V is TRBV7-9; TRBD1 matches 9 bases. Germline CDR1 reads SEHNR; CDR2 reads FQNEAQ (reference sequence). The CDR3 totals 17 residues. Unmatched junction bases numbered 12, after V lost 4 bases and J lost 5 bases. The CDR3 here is CASSSLTGTGSNNEQFF. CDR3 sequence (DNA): TGTGCCAGCAGCTCCCTAACCGGGACAGGGTCGAACAATGAGCAGTTCTTC.

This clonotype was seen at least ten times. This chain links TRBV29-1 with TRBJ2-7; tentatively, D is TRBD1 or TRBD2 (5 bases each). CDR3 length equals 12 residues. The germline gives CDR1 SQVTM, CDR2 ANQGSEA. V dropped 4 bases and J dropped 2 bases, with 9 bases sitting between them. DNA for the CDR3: TGCAGCGTTGCGGGACCTGCCTACGAGCAGTACTTC. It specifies CSVAGPAYEQYF.

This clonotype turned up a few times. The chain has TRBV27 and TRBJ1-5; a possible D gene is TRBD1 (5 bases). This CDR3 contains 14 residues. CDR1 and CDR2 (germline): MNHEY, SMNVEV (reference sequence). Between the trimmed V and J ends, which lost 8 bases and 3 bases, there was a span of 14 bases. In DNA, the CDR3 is TGTGCCAGCGGCCCCGGGGGGTCCAATCAGCCCCAGCATTTT. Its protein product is CASGPGGSNQPQHF.

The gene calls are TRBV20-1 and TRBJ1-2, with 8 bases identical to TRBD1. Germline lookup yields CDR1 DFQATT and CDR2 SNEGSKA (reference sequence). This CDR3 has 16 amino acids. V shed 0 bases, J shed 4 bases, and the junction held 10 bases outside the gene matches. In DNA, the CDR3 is TGCAGTGCTAGAGATACGGGGGCAGGGGGCGGCTATGGCTACACCTTC. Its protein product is CSARDTGAGGGYGYTF.

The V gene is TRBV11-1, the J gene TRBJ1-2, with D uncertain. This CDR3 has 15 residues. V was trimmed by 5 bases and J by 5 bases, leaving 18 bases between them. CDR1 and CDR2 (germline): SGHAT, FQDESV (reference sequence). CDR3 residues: CASSLLDGPQYGYTF. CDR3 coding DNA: TGTGCCAGCAGCCTCCTGGACGGACCACAATATGGCTACACCTTC.

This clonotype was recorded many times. The CDR3: CASSVQGLETQYF. CDR3 nucleotides: TGTGCCAGCAGCGTCCAGGGATTAGAGACCCAGTACTTC. The V call is TRBV9, the J call TRBJ2-5; a possible D gene is TRBD1 (5 bases). Germline-derived CDR1 and CDR2 are SGDLS and YYNGEE. The ends were cut back, 2 bases at V and 4 bases at J, with 9 bases in the middle. This CDR3 has 13 amino acids.

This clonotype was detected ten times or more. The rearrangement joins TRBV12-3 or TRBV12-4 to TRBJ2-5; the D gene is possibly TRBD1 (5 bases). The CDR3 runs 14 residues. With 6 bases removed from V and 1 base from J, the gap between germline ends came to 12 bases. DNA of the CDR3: TGTGCCAGCAGCCCAGCTGGGGCCCAAGAGACCCAGTACTTC. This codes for CASSPAGAQETQYF.

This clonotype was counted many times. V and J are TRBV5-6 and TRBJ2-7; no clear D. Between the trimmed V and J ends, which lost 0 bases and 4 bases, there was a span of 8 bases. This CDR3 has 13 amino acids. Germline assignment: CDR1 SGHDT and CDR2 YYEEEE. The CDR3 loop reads CASSLEVGYEQYV. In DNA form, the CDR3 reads TGTGCCAGCAGCTTGGAGGTAGGGTACGAGCAGTACGTC.

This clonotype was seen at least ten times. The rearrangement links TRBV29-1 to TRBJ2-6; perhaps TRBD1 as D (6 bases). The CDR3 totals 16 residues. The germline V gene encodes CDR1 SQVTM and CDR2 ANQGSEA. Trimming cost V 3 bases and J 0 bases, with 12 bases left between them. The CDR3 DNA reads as TGCAGCGTTGAGAGGGACACTGACTCTGGGGCCAACGTCCTGACTTTC. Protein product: CSVERDTDSGANVLTF.